This T cell receptor (beta chain) was captured by sequencing in a study of technical replicates of blood from several donors. The germline CDR1 and CDR2 sequences are SGHRS and YFSETQ. The CDR3 sequence is 15 residues long. Trimming at V came to 2 bases and at J to 3 bases, leaving 7 bases not matched to a gene. Profiling relied on immunoSEQ multiplex PCR, and the TCRdb table lists in-frame clones only, not all of them. In the table there are about 81,000 clones, roughly 92% of which are singletons. The clonotype comes from a human donor in good health. The sample consisted of T cells isolated from PBMCs. The chain employs TRBV5-1 and TRBJ2-7, with 8 bases identical to TRBD2. CDR3 coding DNA: TGCGCCAGCAGCTTCGGGGGGGGTGGTGGCTACGAGCAGTACTTC. It yields the protein CASSFGGGGGYEQYF. Full variable domain (rest looked up from reference TRBV5-1 and TRBJ2-7): KAGVTQTPRYLIKTRGQQVTLSCSPISGHRSVSWYQQTPGQGLQFLFEYFSETQRNKGNFPGRFSGRQFSNSRSEMNVSTLELGDSALYLCASSFGGGGGYEQYFGPGTRLTVT.